This T cell receptor beta chain was captured in a study of control samples from healthy donors and cancer patients. Clones were sequenced by immunoSEQ multiplex PCR, and TCRdb holds only the in-frame ones, with some missing. The repertoire table contains approximately 190,000 clones. The CDR3 consists of 17 residues. The clonotype was recovered from a woman under 40 in good health. J is TRBJ2-5 and V is TRBV1; TRBD2 reflects the table's D call only, with no check against the DNA. TRBV1 is noted as a pseudogene. The sequencing input was blood. The DNA for the CDR3 is TGCACCAGCAGCCAAGGCCGCCCGACTAGCGGTGAAGAGACCCAGTACTTC. It encodes CTSSQGRPTSGEETQYF.